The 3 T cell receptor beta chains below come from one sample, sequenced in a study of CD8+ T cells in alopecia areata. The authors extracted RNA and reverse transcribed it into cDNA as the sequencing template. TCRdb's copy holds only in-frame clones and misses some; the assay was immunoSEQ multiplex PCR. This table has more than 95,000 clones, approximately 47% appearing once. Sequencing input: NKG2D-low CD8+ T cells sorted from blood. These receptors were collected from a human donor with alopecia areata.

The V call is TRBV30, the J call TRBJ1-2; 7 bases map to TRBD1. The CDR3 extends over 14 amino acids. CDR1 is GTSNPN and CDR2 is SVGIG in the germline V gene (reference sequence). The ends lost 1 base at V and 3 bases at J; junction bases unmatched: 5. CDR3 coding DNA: TGTGCCTGGAGTGACCCACAGGGGTACTATGGCTACACCTTC. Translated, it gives CAWSDPQGYYGYTF. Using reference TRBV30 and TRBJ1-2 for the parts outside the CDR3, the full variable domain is SQTIHQWPATLVQPVGSPLSLECTVEGTSNPNLYWYRQAAGRGLQLLFYSVGIGQISSEVPQNLSASRPQDRQFILSSKKLLLSDSGFYLCAWSDPQGYYGYTFGSGTRLTVV.

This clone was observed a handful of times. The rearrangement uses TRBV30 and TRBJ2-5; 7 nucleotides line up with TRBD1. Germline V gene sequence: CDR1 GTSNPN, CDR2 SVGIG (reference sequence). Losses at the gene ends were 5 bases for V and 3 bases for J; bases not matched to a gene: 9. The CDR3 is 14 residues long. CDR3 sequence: CAWEIRDSKETQYF. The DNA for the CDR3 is TGTGCCTGGGAAATCCGGGACAGCAAAGAGACCCAGTACTTC. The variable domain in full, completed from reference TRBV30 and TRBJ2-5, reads SQTIHQWPATLVQPVGSPLSLECTVEGTSNPNLYWYRQAAGRGLQLLFYSVGIGQISSEVPQNLSASRPQDRQFILSSKKLLLSDSGFYLCAWEIRDSKETQYFGPGTRLLVL.

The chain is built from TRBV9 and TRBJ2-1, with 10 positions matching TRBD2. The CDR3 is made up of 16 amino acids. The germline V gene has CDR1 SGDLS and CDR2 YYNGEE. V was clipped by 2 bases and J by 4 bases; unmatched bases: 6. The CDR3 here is CASSVASGRGYNEQFF. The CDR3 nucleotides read TGTGCCAGCAGCGTCGCTAGCGGGAGAGGGTACAATGAGCAGTTCTTC.